The 30 T cell receptor beta chains reported below all come from one sample, sequenced in a study of early T cells in non-severe SARS-CoV-2 infection. One entry per CDR3 protein results from TCRdb running MiXCR on the 5' RACE reads. The table includes about 67,000 distinct CDR3 sequences, approximately 10% detected once. Sequenced: whole blood. These receptors were taken from an adult who was a healthcare worker with PCR-confirmed SARS-CoV-2 infection or an uninfected control (not recorded which).

There are many counts of this clonotype. This chain connects TRBV28 to TRBJ2-7, with 9 bases fitting TRBD2. V lost 0 bases and J lost 0; bases outside the gene matches: 3. Germline values: CDR1 MDHEN, CDR2 SYDVKM. CDR3 length: 16 amino acids. CDR3 residues: CASSLWTSGSSYEQYF. DNA for the CDR3: TGTGCCAGCAGTTTATGGACTAGCGGTAGCTCCTACGAGCAGTACTTC.

This clonotype was recorded a few times. This chain's CDR3 is CASSSSSSAGTSGSGGTQYF. The DNA of the CDR3 is TGTGCCAGCAGTTCCAGTAGTTCCGCAGGGACTAGCGGGAGTGGGGGTACGCAGTATTTT. This chain joins TRBV12-3 or TRBV12-4 and TRBJ2-3; 14 bases fit TRBD2. J gave up 8 bases and V 4 bases, and 20 bases lay outside the gene matches. CDR3 size: 20 residues.

This clonotype was counted many times. The chain's CDR3 is CATSRAPGTGGRGELFF. CDR3 bases: TGTGCCACCAGCAGAGCACCCGGGACAGGCGGTAGGGGGGAGCTGTTTTTT. The V gene is TRBV15, the J gene TRBJ2-2, with TRBD1 identical over 8 bases. Per the germline V gene, CDR1 is LNHNV and CDR2 is YYDKDF (reference sequence). Trimming at V came to 1 base and at J to 8 bases, leaving 12 bases not matched to a gene. This CDR3 has 17 residues.

This clonotype has a count of ten or more. The CDR3 protein is CASSKKEQTTEAFF. CDR3 DNA: TGCGCCAGCAGTAAGAAAGAGCAGACCACTGAAGCTTTCTTT. J is TRBJ1-1 and V is TRBV10-1; D unclear. The germline V gene encodes CDR1 WNHNN and CDR2 SYGVQD (reference sequence). V shed 5 bases and J shed 4 bases, with 14 bases lying between them. This CDR3 is built from 14 residues.

V and J are TRBV6-6 and TRBJ2-7; perhaps TRBD1 as D (5 bases). Germline CDR1 and CDR2: MNHNY and SVGAGI (reference sequence). Trimming took off 6 bases at V and 2 bases at J, with 17 bases between the two ends. The CDR3 loop spans 15 amino acids. DNA for the CDR3: TGTGCCAGCAGAGCCCGTGACAGAATCCCCTACGAGCAGTACTTC. Protein sequence: CASRARDRIPYEQYF.

On this clonotype itself: With a much larger clone just one base away, this may be a read error. Given the absence of the conserved phenylalanine or tryptophan at the CDR3 end, a read error is likely. The chain links TRBV14 to TRBJ1-4; D possibly corresponds to TRBD1 (5 bases). The CDR3 spans 15 residues. Trimming pared 1 base from V and 0 bases from J, leaving 6 bases between. CDR1 is SGHDN and CDR2 is FVKESK in the germline V gene. DNA of the CDR3: TGTGCCAGCAGCCAAGGGACAACAACTAATGAAAAACTGTTTCTT. It is translated as CASSQGTTTNEKLFL.

The sample holds many counts of this clonotype. The chain is built from TRBV5-5 and TRBJ1-1; possibly TRBD1 for D (6 bases). This CDR3 has 14 residues. Trimming took off 0 bases at V and 2 bases at J, with 8 bases between the two ends. CDR1 is SGHKS, CDR2 YYEKEE, per germline (reference sequence). The CDR3 loop reads CASSLAGGNTEAFF. In DNA form, the CDR3 reads TGTGCCAGCAGCTTGGCCGGGGGCAACACTGAAGCTTTCTTT.

This clonotype has a count of ten or more. V is TRBV12-3 or TRBV12-4 and J is TRBJ1-3, with D uncertain. The CDR3 is 14 residues long. V lost 2 bases, J lost 4 bases, and 9 bases lay in between. The CDR3 nucleotides read TGTGCCAGCAGTTTATCCTGGGAAGGAAACACCATATATTTT. Its protein is CASSLSWEGNTIYF.

A word on this clonotype: A much larger clone differs by one base, so this may be a read error. The missing conserved phenylalanine or tryptophan at the end of this CDR3 makes a read error likely. The V and J genes are TRBV5-1 and TRBJ2-1, with TRBD1 identical over 10 bases. Germline-derived CDR1 and CDR2 are SGHRS and YFSETQ. The CDR3 extends over 14 amino acids. Unmatched junction bases numbered 8, after V lost 2 bases and J lost 12 bases. CDR3 amino acids: CASSFPGTGEVQFL. The CDR3 DNA reads TGCGCCAGCAGCTTTCCCGGGACAGGGGAGGTGCAGTTCCTC.

This chain connects TRBV3-1 to TRBJ2-3; tentatively, D is TRBD2 (5 bases). In germline, CDR1 is LGHDT, CDR2 YNNKEL (reference sequence). Trimming took 6 bases from V and 5 from J, leaving 15 bases between them. The CDR3 has 14 residues. The CDR3 nucleotides read TGTGCCAGCAGTCTAGCCCACGCCGGAGATACGCAGTATTTT. It yields the protein CASSLAHAGDTQYF.

The table lists this clonotype with many counts. The chain recombines TRBV28 with TRBJ2-3; weak D call: TRBD2 (6 bases). This CDR3 region has 15 residues. Germline CDR1 is MDHEN and CDR2 is SYDVKM. Trimming stripped 6 bases from V and 5 bases from J, with 18 bases between. CDR3: CASSPGRTEGDTQYF. The DNA of the CDR3 is TGTGCCAGCAGCCCTGGACGGACGGAGGGAGATACGCAGTATTTT.

This clonotype was recorded at least ten times. The chain recombines TRBV11-2 with TRBJ2-1, with D maybe TRBD2 (6 bases). The V gene lost 5 bases and the J gene lost 10 bases, with 9 bases spanning the gap. Looked up from germline, CDR1 is SGHAT and CDR2 is FQNNGV. The CDR3 runs to 11 residues. The CDR3 here is CASSRDSEQFF. In DNA, the CDR3 is TGTGCCAGCAGCCGGGACTCAGAGCAGTTCTTC.

This clonotype has only a few counts. This is likely a read error, given that the CDR3 carries no conserved phenylalanine or tryptophan at its end. The DNA is omitted, as the CDR3 cannot be located on it reliably, and the CDR3 follows TCRdb's listing. The chain recombines TRBV30 with TRBJ2-7; the table calls TRBD2, which could not be checked here. The germline V gene encodes CDR1 GTSNPN and CDR2 SVGIG (reference sequence). Termini included, the CDR3 measures 11 amino acids. The CDR3 loop is CALENLAGEKL.

This chain connects TRBV12-3 or TRBV12-4 to TRBJ2-1; D is perhaps TRBD1 (6 bases). Trimming pared 5 bases from V and 5 bases from J, leaving 13 bases between. This CDR3 region has 14 residues. The CDR3: CASSVGAVHNEQFF. The CDR3 DNA sequence: TGTGCCAGCAGTGTGGGGGCAGTACACAATGAGCAGTTCTTC.

Written as DNA, the CDR3 is TGTGCCAGCACCTTAGGAGGGATCGATCAGCCCCAGCATTTT. It translates to CASTLGGIDQPQHF. The chain combines TRBV12-3 or TRBV12-4 with TRBJ1-5; D ambiguous. The CDR3 extends over 14 amino acids. Between the trimmed V and J ends, which lost 7 bases and 5 bases, there was a span of 15 bases.

This clonotype was recorded at least ten times. The chain links TRBV7-3 to TRBJ2-2, with a possible D match to TRBD1 (5 bases). CDR3 length: 15 amino acids. V dropped 5 bases and J dropped 3 bases, with 13 bases sitting between them. Per germline, CDR1 SGHTA and CDR2 FQGTGA. The DNA for the CDR3 is TGTGCCAGCAGCCCAAGTCTAGGGGACACCGGGGAGCTGTTTTTT. Translation gives CASSPSLGDTGELFF.

This clonotype was counted many times. The chain is built from TRBV7-3 and TRBJ2-1, with D perhaps TRBD1 (7 bases). CDR3 length equals 14 residues. Trimming removed 5 bases at V and 6 bases at J, with 14 bases between. Germline CDR1 is SGHTA and CDR2 is FQGTGA. Written as DNA, the CDR3 is TGTGCCAGCAGCCCAGGGGGGCCGGTCAATGAGCAGTTCTTC. Its translation is CASSPGGPVNEQFF.

The chain carries TRBV12-3 or TRBV12-4 and TRBJ2-3; the match to TRBD2 covers 9 bases. V shed 6 bases, J shed 4 bases, and the junction held 5 bases outside the gene matches. CDR3 size: 14 residues. The CDR3 protein is CASRGGGASDTQYF. In nucleotides, the CDR3 is TGTGCCAGCAGAGGCGGGGGGGCCTCAGATACGCAGTATTTT.

This clonotype was seen ten or more times. The chain uses TRBV15 and TRBJ2-7; the D gene is possibly TRBD2 (5 bases). Trimming shortened V by 0 bases and J by 2 bases, and 8 bases separated the two germline ends. CDR3 length equals 14 residues. CDR1 and CDR2 (germline): LNHNV, YYDKDF (reference sequence). The CDR3 protein is CATSREGGPYEQYF. The CDR3 DNA sequence: TGTGCCACCAGCAGAGAAGGAGGACCCTACGAGCAGTACTTC. Based on the CDR3 plus reference TRBV15 and TRBJ2-7, the full variable domain is DAMVIQNPRYQVTQFGKPVTLSCSQTLNHNVMYWYQQKSSQAPKLLFHYYDKDFNNEADTPDNFQSRRPNTSFCFLDIRSPGLGDTAMYLCATSREGGPYEQYFGPGTRLTVT.

This chain uses TRBV3-1 with TRBJ2-7; D is uncertain. CDR3 length equals 14 residues. The V gene lost 1 base and the J gene lost 6 bases, with 13 bases spanning the gap. The germline V gene has CDR1 LGHDT and CDR2 YNNKEL (reference sequence). The chain's CDR3 is CASSQAQWAAEQYF. The CDR3, as DNA: TGTGCCAGCAGCCAAGCTCAATGGGCTGCCGAGCAGTACTTC.

V gene TRBV7-3 combines with J gene TRBJ1-2; 9 bases align to TRBD1. V shed 5 bases, J shed 4 bases, and the junction held 2 bases outside the gene matches. This CDR3 is 13 amino acids long. Germline V gives CDR1 SGHTA, CDR2 FQGTGA. The CDR3 DNA reads TGTGCCAGCAGCGAGGGACAGGGCTATGGCTACACCTTC. Translating it yields CASSEGQGYGYTF.

This clonotype was seen many times. The chain has TRBV6-4 and TRBJ2-6, with 9 bases identical to TRBD1. The length of the CDR3 is 16 residues. V dropped 5 bases and J dropped 4; count of bases not matched to a gene: 6. In germline, CDR1 is MRHNA, CDR2 SNTAGT. The CDR3 DNA sequence: TGTGCCAGCAGTCCCGGGACAGGGACCGGGGCCAACGTCCTGACTTTC. Protein product: CASSPGTGTGANVLTF.

In its sample, this clonotype was seen a few times. The chain couples TRBV5-5 to TRBJ2-3; TRBD2 matches at 9 bases. J lost 0 bases, V lost 4 bases, and 6 bases had no gene match. The CDR3 runs 16 residues. Germline CDR1 SGHKS, CDR2 YYEKEE (reference sequence). CDR3 region: CASSPRLAASTDTQYF. CDR3 in DNA: TGTGCCAGCAGCCCCAGACTAGCGGCTAGCACAGATACGCAGTATTTT.

The J gene is TRBJ2-2, the V gene TRBV7-3, with a weak D call TRBD2 (5 bases). Germline-derived CDR1 and CDR2 are SGHTA and FQGTGA. Trimming pared 5 bases from V and 2 bases from J, leaving 9 bases between. The CDR3 has 14 amino acids. CDR3 protein: CASSPDLNTGELFF. The CDR3 nucleotides read TGTGCCAGCAGCCCGGACTTAAACACCGGGGAGCTGTTTTTT.

This clonotype has just a few counts. The rearrangement links TRBV12-3 or TRBV12-4 to TRBJ2-1; the D gene is possibly TRBD2 (6 bases). Trimming removed 8 bases at V and 2 bases at J, with 19 bases between. This CDR3 is built from 16 residues. CDR3 amino acids: CASRARGWETYNEQFF. CDR3 in DNA: TGTGCCAGCCGCGCGCGGGGCTGGGAGACCTACAATGAGCAGTTCTTC.

Ten or more counts support this clonotype. The rearrangement joins TRBV6-1 to TRBJ1-1; D remains ambiguous. This CDR3 contains 12 residues. Trimming took 8 bases from V and 1 from J, leaving 8 bases between them. CDR1 is MNHNS, CDR2 SASEGT, per germline. This CDR3 is CASGRWNTEAFF. In DNA form, the CDR3 reads TGTGCCAGCGGACGATGGAACACTGAAGCTTTCTTT.

This clonotype has only a few counts. CDR3 nucleotides: TGTGCCAGCAGCCCCGGACCGCTCTCTAGGGATGAGCAGTTCTTC. Encoded protein: CASSPGPLSRDEQFF. V usage is TRBV11-2 and J usage is TRBJ2-1; no clear D gene. The CDR3 totals 15 residues. CDR1 and CDR2 from the germline V gene are SGHAT and FQNNGV. Between the trimmed V and J ends, which lost 5 bases and 8 bases, there was a span of 19 bases.

At least ten counts were recorded for this clonotype. The CDR3 bases are TGTGCCAGCAGTTACCAGAGCTCCTACGAGCAGTACTTC. The encoded protein is CASSYQSSYEQYF. The chain joins TRBV6-2 or TRBV6-3 to TRBJ2-7; D remains unclear. The CDR3 is made up of 13 amino acids. From germline, CDR1 is MNHEY and CDR2 SVGEGT. Trimming left V 2 bases short and J 0 bases short, with 5 bases between.

This clonotype was found many times. The CDR3 region is CASSLDNWVAGQETQYF. The CDR3 DNA reads as TGTGCCAGCAGCTTAGATAACTGGGTAGCGGGCCAAGAGACCCAGTACTTC. The chain has TRBV11-2 and TRBJ2-5; 7 positions agree with TRBD2. The CDR3 sequence is 17 residues long. V lost 0 bases and J lost 1; bases outside the gene matches: 8. Per the germline V gene, CDR1 is SGHAT and CDR2 is FQNNGV.

The rearrangement links TRBV9 to TRBJ1-1; D is possibly TRBD1 (5 bases). Germline CDR1 reads SGDLS; CDR2 reads YYNGEE. Between the trimmed V and J ends, which lost 4 bases and 1 base, there was a span of 17 bases. The CDR3 is 16 amino acids. The DNA of the CDR3 is TGTGCCAGCAGCCCCCCCGGTGGGGCGAGGAACACTGAAGCTTTCTTT. Translating it yields CASSPPGGARNTEAFF. The full variable domain, in which reference TRBV9 and TRBJ1-1 provide the parts outside the CDR3, is DSGVTQTPKHLITATGQRVTLRCSPRSGDLSVYWYQQSLDQGLQFLIQYYNGEERAKGNILERFSAQQFPDLHSELNLSSLELGDSALYFCASSPPGGARNTEAFFGQGTRLTVV.